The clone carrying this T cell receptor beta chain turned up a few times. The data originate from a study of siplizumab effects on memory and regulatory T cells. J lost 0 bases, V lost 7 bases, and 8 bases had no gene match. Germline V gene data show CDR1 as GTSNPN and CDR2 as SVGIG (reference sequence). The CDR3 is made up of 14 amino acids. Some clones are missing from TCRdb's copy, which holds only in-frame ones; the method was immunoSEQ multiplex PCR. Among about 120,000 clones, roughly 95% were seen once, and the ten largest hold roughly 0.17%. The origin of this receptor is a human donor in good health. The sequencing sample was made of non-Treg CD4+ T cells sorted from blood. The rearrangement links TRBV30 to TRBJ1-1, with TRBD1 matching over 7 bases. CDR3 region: CAFNRDSMNTEAFF. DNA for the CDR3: TGTGCCTTCAACCGGGACAGCATGAACACTGAAGCTTTCTTT.